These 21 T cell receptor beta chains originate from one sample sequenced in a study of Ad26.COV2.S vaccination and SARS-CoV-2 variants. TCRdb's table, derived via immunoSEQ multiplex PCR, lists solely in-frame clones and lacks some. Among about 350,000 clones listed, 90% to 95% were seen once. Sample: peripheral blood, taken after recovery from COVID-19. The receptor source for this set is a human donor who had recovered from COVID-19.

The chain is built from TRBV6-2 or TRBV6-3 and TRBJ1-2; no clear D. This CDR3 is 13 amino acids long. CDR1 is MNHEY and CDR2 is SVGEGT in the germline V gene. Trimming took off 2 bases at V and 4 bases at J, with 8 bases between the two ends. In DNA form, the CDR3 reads TGTGCCAGCAGTTACGCGACTTCCTATGGCTACACCTTC. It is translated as CASSYATSYGYTF.

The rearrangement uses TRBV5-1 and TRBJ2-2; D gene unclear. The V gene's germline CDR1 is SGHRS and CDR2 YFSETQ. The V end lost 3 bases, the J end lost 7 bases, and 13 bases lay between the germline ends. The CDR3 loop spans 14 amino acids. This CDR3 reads CASSSTWGGGELFF. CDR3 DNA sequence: TGCGCCAGCAGCTCGACGTGGGGTGGCGGGGAGCTGTTTTTT.

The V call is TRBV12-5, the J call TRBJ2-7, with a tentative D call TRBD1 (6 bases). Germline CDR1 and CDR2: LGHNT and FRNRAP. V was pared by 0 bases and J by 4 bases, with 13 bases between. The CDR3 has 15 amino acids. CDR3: CASGLVMGQGYEQYF. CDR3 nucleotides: TGTGCTAGTGGTTTGGTAATGGGACAAGGATACGAGCAGTACTTC.

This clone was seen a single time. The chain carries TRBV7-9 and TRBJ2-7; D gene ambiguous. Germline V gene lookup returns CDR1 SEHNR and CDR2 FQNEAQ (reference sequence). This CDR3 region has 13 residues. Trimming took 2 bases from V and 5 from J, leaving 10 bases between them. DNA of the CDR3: TGTGCCAGCAGCTTATCGTACAGCAACGAGCAGTACTTC. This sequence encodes CASSLSYSNEQYF. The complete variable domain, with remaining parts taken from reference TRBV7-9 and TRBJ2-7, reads DTGVSQNPRHKITKRGQNVTFRCDPISEHNRLYWYRQTLGQGPEFLTYFQNEAQLEKSRLLSDRFSAERPKGSFSTLEIQRTEQGDSAMYLCASSLSYSNEQYFGPGTRLTVT.

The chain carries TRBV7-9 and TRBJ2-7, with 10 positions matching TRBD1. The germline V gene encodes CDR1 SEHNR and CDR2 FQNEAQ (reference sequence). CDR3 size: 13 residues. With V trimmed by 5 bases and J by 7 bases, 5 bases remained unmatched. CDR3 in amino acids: CASSRQGAGEQYF. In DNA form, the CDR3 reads TGTGCCAGCAGCCGACAGGGGGCTGGGGAGCAGTACTTC.

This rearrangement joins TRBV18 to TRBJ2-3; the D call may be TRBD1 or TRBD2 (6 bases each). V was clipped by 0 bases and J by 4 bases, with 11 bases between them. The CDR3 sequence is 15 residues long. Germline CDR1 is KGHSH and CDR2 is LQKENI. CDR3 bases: TGTGCCAGCTCACCACCGGGGGGCCCCCCAGATACGCAGTATTTT. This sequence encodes CASSPPGGPPDTQYF.

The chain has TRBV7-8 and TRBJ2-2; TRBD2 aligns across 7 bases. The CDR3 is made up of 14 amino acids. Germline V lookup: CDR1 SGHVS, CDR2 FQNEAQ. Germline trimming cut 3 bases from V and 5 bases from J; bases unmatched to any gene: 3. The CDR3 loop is CASSFGLDTGELFF. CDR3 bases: TGTGCCAGCAGCTTTGGACTAGATACCGGGGAGCTGTTTTTT.

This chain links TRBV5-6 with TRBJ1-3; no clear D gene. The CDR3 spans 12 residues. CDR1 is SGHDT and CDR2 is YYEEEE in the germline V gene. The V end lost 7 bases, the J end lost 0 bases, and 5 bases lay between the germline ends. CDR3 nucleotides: TGTGCCAGCGCCGGCTCTGGAAACACCATATATTTT. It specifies CASAGSGNTIYF.

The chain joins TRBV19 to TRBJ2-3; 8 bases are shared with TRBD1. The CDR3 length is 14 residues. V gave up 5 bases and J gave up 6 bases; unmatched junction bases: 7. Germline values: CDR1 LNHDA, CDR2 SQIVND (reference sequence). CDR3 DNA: TGTGCCAGTAGTGACCAGGGGGCGAGGGATACGCAGTATTTT. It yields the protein CASSDQGARDTQYF. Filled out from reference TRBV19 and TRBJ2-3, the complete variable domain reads DGGITQSPKYLFRKEGQNVTLSCEQNLNHDAMYWYRQDPGQGLRLIYYSQIVNDFQKGDIAEGYSVSREKKESFPLTVTSAQKNPTAFYLCASSDQGARDTQYFGPGTRLTVL.

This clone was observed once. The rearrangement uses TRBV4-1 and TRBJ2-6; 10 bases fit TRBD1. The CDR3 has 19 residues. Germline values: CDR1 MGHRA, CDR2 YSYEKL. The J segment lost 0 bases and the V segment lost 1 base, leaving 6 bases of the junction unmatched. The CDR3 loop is CASSQGQGATYSGANVLTF. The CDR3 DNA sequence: TGCGCCAGCAGCCAAGGACAGGGGGCGACCTACTCTGGGGCCAACGTCCTGACTTTC.

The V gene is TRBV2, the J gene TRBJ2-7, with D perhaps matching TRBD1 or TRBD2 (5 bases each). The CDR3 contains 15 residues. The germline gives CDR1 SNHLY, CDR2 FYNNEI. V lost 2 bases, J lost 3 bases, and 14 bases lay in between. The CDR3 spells CASSETGTAYYEQYF. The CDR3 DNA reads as TGTGCCAGCAGTGAAACTGGGACGGCATACTACGAGCAGTACTTC. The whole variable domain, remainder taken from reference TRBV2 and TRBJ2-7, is EPEVTQTPSHQVTQMGQEVILRCVPISNHLYFYWYRQILGQKVEFLVSFYNNEISEKSEIFDDQFSVERPDGSNFTLKIRSTKLEDSAMYFCASSETGTAYYEQYFGPGTRLTVT.

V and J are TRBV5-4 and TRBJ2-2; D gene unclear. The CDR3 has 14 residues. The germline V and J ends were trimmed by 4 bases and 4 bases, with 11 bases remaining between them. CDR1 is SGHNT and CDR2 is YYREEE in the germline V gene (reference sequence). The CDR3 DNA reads TGTGCCAGCAGCCCGGACCTCGGCACCGGGGAGCTGTTTTTT. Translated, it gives CASSPDLGTGELFF.

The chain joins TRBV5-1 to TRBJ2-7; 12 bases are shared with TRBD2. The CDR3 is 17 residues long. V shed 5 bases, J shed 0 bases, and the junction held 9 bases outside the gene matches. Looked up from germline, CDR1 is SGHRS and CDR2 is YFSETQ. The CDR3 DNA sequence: TGCGCCAGCAGTTTCGGACTAGCGGGGCCTAGCTCCTACGAGCAGTACTTC. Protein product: CASSFGLAGPSSYEQYF.

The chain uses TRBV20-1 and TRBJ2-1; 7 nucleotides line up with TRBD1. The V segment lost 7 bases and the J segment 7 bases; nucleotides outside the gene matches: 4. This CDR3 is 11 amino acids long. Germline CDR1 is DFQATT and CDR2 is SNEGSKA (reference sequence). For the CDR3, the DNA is TGCAGTGGAGACAGGGAAAATGAGCAGTTCTTC. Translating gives CSGDRENEQFF.

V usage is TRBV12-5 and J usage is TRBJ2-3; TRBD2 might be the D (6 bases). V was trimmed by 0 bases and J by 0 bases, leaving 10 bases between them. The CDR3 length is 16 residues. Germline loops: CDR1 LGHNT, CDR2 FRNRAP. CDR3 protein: CASGLVVGGSTDTQYF. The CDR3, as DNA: TGTGCTAGTGGTTTGGTAGTCGGGGGTAGCACAGATACGCAGTATTTT.

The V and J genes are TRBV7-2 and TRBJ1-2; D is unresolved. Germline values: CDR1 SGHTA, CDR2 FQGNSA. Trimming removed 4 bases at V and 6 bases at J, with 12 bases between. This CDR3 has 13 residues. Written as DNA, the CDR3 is TGTGCCAGCAGCTCAACAAGGCCTGATGGCTACACCTTC. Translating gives CASSSTRPDGYTF. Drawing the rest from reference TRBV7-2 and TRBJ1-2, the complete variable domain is GAGVSQSPSNKVTEKGKDVELRCDPISGHTALYWYRQSLGQGLEFLIYFQGNSAPDKSGLPSDRFSAERTGGSVSTLTIQRTQQEDSAVYLCASSSTRPDGYTFGSGTRLTVV.

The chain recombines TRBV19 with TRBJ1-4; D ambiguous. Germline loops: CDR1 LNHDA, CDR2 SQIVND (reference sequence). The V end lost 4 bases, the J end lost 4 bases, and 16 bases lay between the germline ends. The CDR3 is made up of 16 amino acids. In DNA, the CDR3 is TGTGCCAGTAGTAGGAACGGGGAACGGATTAATGAAAAACTGTTTTTT. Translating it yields CASSRNGERINEKLFF.

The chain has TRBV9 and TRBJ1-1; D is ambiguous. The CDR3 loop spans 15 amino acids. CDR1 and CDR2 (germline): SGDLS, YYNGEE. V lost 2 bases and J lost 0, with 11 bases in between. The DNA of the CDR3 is TGTGCCAGCAGCGTCCGGCCGGGGATGAACACTGAAGCTTTCTTT. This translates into CASSVRPGMNTEAFF.

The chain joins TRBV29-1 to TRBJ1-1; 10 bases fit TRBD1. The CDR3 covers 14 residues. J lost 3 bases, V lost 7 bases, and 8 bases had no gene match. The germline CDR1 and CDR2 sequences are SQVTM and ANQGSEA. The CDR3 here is CSASDRGQDTEAFF. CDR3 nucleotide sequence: TGCAGCGCATCTGACAGGGGGCAGGACACTGAAGCTTTCTTT.

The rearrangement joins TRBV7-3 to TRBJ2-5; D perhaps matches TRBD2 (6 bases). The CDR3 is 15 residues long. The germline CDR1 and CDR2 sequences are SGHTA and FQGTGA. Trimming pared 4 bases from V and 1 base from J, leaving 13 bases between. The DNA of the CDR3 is TGTGCCAGCAGCTCGTTCCGGGACTTCCAAGAGACCCAGTACTTC. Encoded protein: CASSSFRDFQETQYF.

The CDR3 coding sequence is TGTGCCAGCAGCTTAGCGGCTGCCAAAAACATTCAGTACTTC. Amino acids: CASSLAAAKNIQYF. The rearrangement links TRBV7-2 to TRBJ2-4; D is ambiguous. The CDR3 has 14 residues. Germline CDR1 SGHTA, CDR2 FQGNSA. V was clipped by 0 bases and J by 1 base, with 4 bases between them.